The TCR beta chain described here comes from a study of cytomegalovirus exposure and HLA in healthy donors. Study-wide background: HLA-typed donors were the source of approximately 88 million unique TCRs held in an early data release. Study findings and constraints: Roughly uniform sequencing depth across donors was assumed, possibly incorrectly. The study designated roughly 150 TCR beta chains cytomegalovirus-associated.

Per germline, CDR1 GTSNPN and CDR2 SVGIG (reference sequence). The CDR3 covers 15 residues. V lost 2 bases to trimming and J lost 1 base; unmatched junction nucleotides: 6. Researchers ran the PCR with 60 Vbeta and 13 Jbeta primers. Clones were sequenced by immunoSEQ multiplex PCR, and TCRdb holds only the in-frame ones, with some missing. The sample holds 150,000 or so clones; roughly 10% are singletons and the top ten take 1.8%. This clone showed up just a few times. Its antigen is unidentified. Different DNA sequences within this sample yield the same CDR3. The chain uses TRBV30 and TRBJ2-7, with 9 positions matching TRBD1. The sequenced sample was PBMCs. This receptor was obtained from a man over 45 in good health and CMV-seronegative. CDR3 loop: CAWSSDRGISYEQYF. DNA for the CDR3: TGTGCCTGGAGTTCGGACAGGGGTATTTCCTACGAGCAGTACTTC.